These 18 T cell receptor beta chains were sequenced from one sample in a study of Tregs in tolerant kidney transplant recipients. TCRdb's copy holds only in-frame clones and misses some; the assay was immunoSEQ multiplex PCR. The table has 68,000 or so clones, about 83% seen once; the top ten hold about 4.5%. Sequencing input: CD4+ T cells from blood. The origin of the receptors is a human donor in good health.

This clone is a singleton in its sample. The CDR3 spells CASTLAGGTDTQYF. The CDR3 DNA is TGTGCCAGCACCCTAGCGGGGGGCACAGATACGCAGTATTTT. The genes are TRBV6-1 and TRBJ2-3; TRBD2 matches at 10 bases. This CDR3 has 14 amino acids. The V segment lost 7 bases and the J segment 1 base; nucleotides outside the gene matches: 2. Germline V gene data show CDR1 as MNHNS and CDR2 as SASEGT.

CDR3 coding DNA: TGTGCCAGCAGCGGGGGACAGGGGAACACCGGGGAGCTGTTTTTT. Protein sequence: CASSGGQGNTGELFF. The rearrangement links TRBV9 to TRBJ2-2; TRBD1 aligns across 9 bases. The CDR3 loop spans 15 amino acids. V lost 3 bases to trimming and J lost 1 base; unmatched junction nucleotides: 1. Germline loops: CDR1 SGDLS, CDR2 YYNGEE.

CDR3 in amino acids: CASSPRTGTGSYEQYF. CDR3 in DNA: TGTGCCAGCAGTCCAAGGACCGGGACAGGGTCCTACGAGCAGTACTTC. The chain combines TRBV27 with TRBJ2-7; 9 bases match TRBD1. The junction had 9 bases not matched to a gene; V was cut back by 5 bases and J by 1 base. The germline gives CDR1 MNHEY, CDR2 SMNVEV (reference sequence). The CDR3 loop spans 16 amino acids.

The chain links TRBV7-9 to TRBJ2-7, with D possibly matching TRBD2 (7 bases). The V end lost 5 bases, the J end lost 1 base, and 12 bases lay between the germline ends. This CDR3 has 14 amino acids. The germline CDR1 and CDR2 sequences are SEHNR and FQNEAQ (reference sequence). The CDR3 protein is CASSPGGRSYEQYF. The CDR3 coding sequence is TGTGCCAGCAGCCCCGGGGGGCGTTCCTACGAGCAGTACTTC.

This clone occurred once. This sequence joins TRBV11-2 and TRBJ1-2; the D is unclear. The V end lost 3 bases, the J end lost 8 bases, and 7 bases lay between the germline ends. The germline V gene has CDR1 SGHAT and CDR2 FQNNGV. This CDR3 region has 11 residues. As DNA, the CDR3 is TGTGCCAGCAGCTTTCGTCAGGGCTACACCTTC. Its translation: CASSFRQGYTF.

The V gene is TRBV7-7, the J gene TRBJ2-7; D is possibly TRBD2 (7 bases). Germline values: CDR1 SSHAT, CDR2 FNYEAQ (reference sequence). The CDR3 has 15 residues. V was shortened by 0 bases and J by 1 base, with 10 bases between the two germline ends. CDR3: CASSLAEGGSYEQYF. CDR3 DNA: TGTGCCAGCAGCTTAGCCGAGGGGGGGTCCTACGAGCAGTACTTC.

The CDR3: CASSEEGETQYF. Here the CDR3 DNA reads TGTGCCAGCAGTGAAGAGGGGGAGACCCAGTACTTC. The chain employs TRBV2 and TRBJ2-5, with a tentative D call TRBD1 (5 bases). Germline V lookup: CDR1 SNHLY, CDR2 FYNNEI. The CDR3 has 12 amino acids. Trimming left V 1 base short and J 5 bases short, with 5 bases between.

The chain uses TRBV28 and TRBJ1-6; D unclear. Germline loops: CDR1 MDHEN, CDR2 SYDVKM. With 6 bases removed from V and 9 bases from J, the gap between germline ends came to 12 bases. This CDR3 has 13 amino acids. CDR3 amino acids: CASRNSPSSPLHF. The CDR3 DNA follows: TGTGCCAGCAGAAACAGCCCCTCTTCACCCCTCCACTTT.

The chain has TRBV6-1 and TRBJ1-2, with a possible D match to TRBD1 (5 bases). Trimming shortened V by 2 bases and J by 8 bases, and 15 bases separated the two germline ends. In germline, CDR1 is MNHNS, CDR2 SASEGT. The CDR3 consists of 14 residues. As DNA, the CDR3 is TGTGCCAGCAGTGAATCCGTGGGGGTGGGAGGCTACACCTTC. It encodes CASSESVGVGGYTF.

In its sample, this clone was seen once. The rearrangement uses TRBV19 and TRBJ1-5; the D gene is possibly TRBD1 (6 bases). The CDR3 sequence is 16 residues long. CDR1 and CDR2 from the germline V gene are LNHDA and SQIVND (reference sequence). V was trimmed by 7 bases and J by 5 bases, leaving 21 bases between them. Here the CDR3 reads CASTGQFNGRDQPQHF. CDR3 sequence (DNA): TGTGCCAGTACCGGACAGTTCAACGGCAGGGATCAGCCCCAGCATTTT.

The rearrangement links TRBV2 to TRBJ2-5; 14 positions match TRBD2. This CDR3 region has 18 residues. V was clipped by 11 bases and J by 5 bases; unmatched bases: 19. From germline, CDR1 is SNHLY and CDR2 FYNNEI. Here the CDR3 DNA reads TGTGCCGGCCGTCCGGGACTAGCGGGGGCCTGGGGGGGCGAGACCCAGTACTTC. It codes for CAGRPGLAGAWGGETQYF. Full variable domain (remainder filled in from reference TRBV2 and TRBJ2-5): EPEVTQTPSHQVTQMGQEVILRCVPISNHLYFYWYRQILGQKVEFLVSFYNNEISEKSEIFDDQFSVERPDGSNFTLKIRSTKLEDSAMYFCAGRPGLAGAWGGETQYFGPGTRLLVL.

J is TRBJ2-3 and V is TRBV5-1; possible D gene TRBD1, 6 bases. Trimming took 4 bases from V and 6 from J, leaving 12 bases between them. The CDR3 totals 13 residues. Germline loops: CDR1 SGHRS, CDR2 YFSETQ. The DNA of the CDR3 is TGCGCCAGCAGCATCAACACAGGGGATACGCAGTATTTT. Protein product: CASSINTGDTQYF. Based on the CDR3 plus reference TRBV5-1 and TRBJ2-3, the full variable domain is KAGVTQTPRYLIKTRGQQVTLSCSPISGHRSVSWYQQTPGQGLQFLFEYFSETQRNKGNFPGRFSGRQFSNSRSEMNVSTLELGDSALYLCASSINTGDTQYFGPGTRLTVL.

The V call is TRBV30, the J call TRBJ1-6; weak D call: TRBD1 (5 bases). The CDR3 contains 16 residues. Germline-derived CDR1 and CDR2 are GTSNPN and SVGIG (reference sequence). Trimming stripped 3 bases from V and 6 bases from J, with 18 bases between. CDR3 nucleotide sequence: TGTGCCTGGAGCACGGGGGGGTTAATCATTAATTCACCCCTCCACTTT. Its protein is CAWSTGGLIINSPLHF.

The chain is built from TRBV13 and TRBJ2-7; D gene unclear. Trimming removed 6 bases at V and 0 bases at J, with 6 bases between. The length of the CDR3 is 12 residues. Germline V gene data show CDR1 as PRHDT and CDR2 as FYEKMQ (reference sequence). The CDR3 loop is CASSNLSYEQYF. CDR3 nucleotides: TGTGCCAGCAGTAATCTCTCCTACGAGCAGTACTTC.

The rearrangement joins TRBV6-4 to TRBJ2-3; weak D call: TRBD2 (5 bases). The CDR3 is 13 residues long. Germline V gene sequence: CDR1 MRHNA, CDR2 SNTAGT. Trimming stripped 8 bases from V and 5 bases from J, with 14 bases between. CDR3 nucleotides: TGTGCCAGCTCCGAATTAGAGGGAGATACGCAGTATTTT. Its translation: CASSELEGDTQYF.

This clone has only one observation. This chain links TRBV10-3 with TRBJ2-7; a possible D gene is TRBD1 (6 bases). The length of the CDR3 is 14 residues. Trimming shortened V by 4 bases and J by 2 bases, and 12 bases separated the two germline ends. In germline, CDR1 is ENHRY, CDR2 SYGVKD. The CDR3 region is CAISGDILAYEQYF. The CDR3 DNA is TGTGCCATCAGTGGGGACATATTAGCCTACGAGCAGTACTTC.

The chain joins TRBV28 to TRBJ1-3, with D perhaps TRBD1 (5 bases). Germline assignment: CDR1 MDHEN and CDR2 SYDVKM. Trimming pared 6 bases from V and 5 bases from J, leaving 8 bases between. The CDR3 contains 12 residues. CDR3 coding DNA: TGTGCCAGCAGCCAGGGACGAAACACCATATATTTT. Residues: CASSQGRNTIYF.

CDR3 DNA: TGTGCCAGCAGCAAAGCGGGAGGTCCCTACAATGAGCAGTTCTTC. The encoded protein is CASSKAGGPYNEQFF. The chain uses TRBV6-5 and TRBJ2-1; 9 bases match TRBD2. Germline CDR1 MNHEY, CDR2 SVGAGI. The CDR3 is 15 residues long. Losses at the gene ends were 6 bases for V and 2 bases for J; bases not matched to a gene: 5.